The next 30 T cell receptor beta chains were all read from a single sample in a study of multiple sclerosis patients with progressive multifocal leukoencephalopathy. Only in-frame clones appear in the TCRdb table, and some are missing; sequencing was by immunoSEQ multiplex PCR. Among tens of thousands of clones, about 90% were seen once, and the ten largest hold 1.5%. Time point indicated: more than 5 months of natalizumab therapy. The starting material was PBMCs, obtained from a patient treated with natalizumab. The receptors stem from a human donor with multiple sclerosis.

The chain uses TRBV6-5 and TRBJ1-3; TRBD1 is a possible D gene (5 bases). Between the trimmed V and J ends, which lost 6 bases and 8 bases, there was a span of 14 bases. The CDR3 contains 13 residues. Germline CDR1 is MNHEY and CDR2 is SVGAGI. The CDR3 bases are TGTGCCAGCAGGGGGCCCGGTCAGGACACCATATATTTT. Protein sequence: CASRGPGQDTIYF.

A single count supports this clone. The V call is TRBV5-6, the J call TRBJ1-2; TRBD1 matches 7 bases. The ends lost 4 bases at V and 2 bases at J; junction bases unmatched: 11. Germline V gene data show CDR1 as SGHDT and CDR2 as YYEEEE. CDR3 length equals 16 residues. CDR3 nucleotides: TGTGCCAGCAGCCCTACCCGGAGGGGGCGCAACTATGGCTACACCTTC. As protein: CASSPTRRGRNYGYTF.

This clone was picked up a small number of times. An end of the junction differs from the germline gene, which may be a read error. The rearrangement uses TRBV6-1 and TRBJ1-2, with a possible D match to TRBD1 (6 bases). The length of the CDR3 is 12 residues. Germline V gene data show CDR1 as MNHNS and CDR2 as SASEGT. CDR3 sequence reads: CANSEGGYGYTF. The CDR3, as DNA: TGTGCCAACAGTGAAGGGGGTTATGGCTACACCTTC.

This clone was picked up one time. The chain uses TRBV7-2 and TRBJ2-1; D ambiguous. This CDR3 comprises 13 residues. V lost 2 bases to trimming and J lost 10 bases, with 12 bases between them. Germline assignment: CDR1 SGHTA and CDR2 FQGNSA. CDR3 residues: CASSLYPREEQFF. The CDR3 DNA reads TGTGCCAGCAGCTTATACCCCCGAGAAGAGCAGTTCTTC.

The count of this clone is one. The rearrangement joins TRBV10-3 to TRBJ2-2, with D tentatively TRBD2 (6 bases). V lost 6 bases to trimming and J lost 2 bases, with 16 bases between them. This CDR3 spans 16 amino acids. CDR1 and CDR2 (germline): ENHRY, SYGVKD. The CDR3 sequence is CAIRTGSGVNTGELFF. DNA for the CDR3: TGTGCCATCAGGACCGGTTCGGGGGTTAACACCGGGGAGCTGTTTTTT.

The chain joins TRBV4-2 to TRBJ1-2; D is uncertain. Trimming shortened V by 0 bases and J by 5 bases, and 13 bases separated the two germline ends. Germline loops: CDR1 LGHNA, CDR2 YNFKEQ. This CDR3 contains 15 residues. The CDR3 sequence is CASSQEEGRIYGYTF. The CDR3 nucleotides read TGTGCCAGCAGCCAAGAAGAGGGCAGGATATATGGCTACACCTTC.

The CDR3 nucleotides read TGTGCCGCCGGACAGCCGAACACTGAAGCTTTCTTT. Encoded protein: CAAGQPNTEAFF. The genes are TRBV5-4 and TRBJ1-1; possibly TRBD1 for D (6 bases). Trimming took off 10 bases at V and 1 base at J, with 11 bases between the two ends. Germline V gene sequence: CDR1 SGHNT, CDR2 YYREEE (reference sequence). The CDR3 runs 12 residues.

The chain combines TRBV15 with TRBJ1-5, with TRBD1 identical over 11 bases. V lost 1 base and J lost 5; bases outside the gene matches: 7. Germline CDR1 reads LNHNV; CDR2 reads YYDKDF (reference sequence). CDR3 length: 17 residues. The CDR3 sequence: CATSRGTGGQSDQPQHF. CDR3 in DNA: TGTGCCACCAGCAGAGGGACAGGGGGCCAGAGTGATCAGCCCCAGCATTTT.

This chain connects TRBV19 to TRBJ1-5; D might be TRBD1 (5 bases). The length of the CDR3 is 13 residues. Per germline, CDR1 LNHDA and CDR2 SQIVND (reference sequence). The V end lost 7 bases, the J end lost 9 bases, and 16 bases lay between the germline ends. The CDR3 region is CASTTGDGGPQHF. The CDR3, as DNA: TGTGCCAGTACCACAGGTGACGGGGGGCCCCAGCATTTT.

This clone has a handful of counts. The chain couples TRBV5-4 to TRBJ1-6; no reliable D call. Germline values: CDR1 SGHNT, CDR2 YYREEE (reference sequence). CDR3 length: 14 residues. Deletions cut 1 base from V and 6 bases from J, with 8 bases between. CDR3 in DNA: TGTGCCAGCAGCTTGCCCGGAGGTAATTCACCCCTCCACTTT. Protein sequence: CASSLPGGNSPLHF.

This clone was seen only once. V gene TRBV6-1 combines with J gene TRBJ2-7; no definite D call. CDR1 is MNHNS and CDR2 is SASEGT in the germline V gene. The CDR3 covers 13 residues. Deletions cut 2 bases from V and 2 bases from J, with 7 bases between. The CDR3 DNA reads as TGTGCCAGCAGTGAATTGCCTCCCTACGAGCAGTACTTC. Translated: CASSELPPYEQYF.

The V gene is TRBV6-5, the J gene TRBJ1-2; D is perhaps TRBD1 (6 bases). There are 14 residues in the CDR3. Trimming left V 5 bases short and J 2 bases short, with 12 bases between. Germline V gives CDR1 MNHEY, CDR2 SVGAGI. CDR3 DNA sequence: TGTGCCAGCAGTACAGGTGACAGGAACTATGGCTACACCTTC. Translated: CASSTGDRNYGYTF.

The chain couples TRBV6-1 to TRBJ2-1, with TRBD2 matching 13 bases. J lost 6 bases, V lost 5 bases, and 1 base had no gene match. Per germline, CDR1 MNHNS and CDR2 SASEGT. This CDR3 is 14 amino acids long. Written as DNA, the CDR3 is TGTGCCAGCAGTAGACTAGCGGGGGGCAATGAGCAGTTCTTC. This encodes CASSRLAGGNEQFF.

The V and J genes are TRBV12-5 and TRBJ1-5; D is possibly TRBD1 (6 bases). The CDR3 consists of 16 residues. V was clipped by 0 bases and J by 0 bases, with 9 bases between them. From germline, CDR1 is LGHNT and CDR2 FRNRAP. CDR3 DNA sequence: TGTGCTAGTGGTTTGGTGGGGGGCAGTAGCAATCAGCCCCAGCATTTT. Amino acid sequence: CASGLVGGSSNQPQHF.

The rearrangement uses TRBV5-5 and TRBJ2-7; D may correspond to TRBD1 or TRBD2 (5 bases each). V was clipped by 2 bases and J by 9 bases, with 18 bases between them. The CDR3 totals 14 residues. Germline CDR1 and CDR2: SGHKS and YYEKEE (reference sequence). For the CDR3, the DNA is TGTGCCAGCAGCTTCTACGGGGCCGAGGCTGGGCAGTACTTC. Translating gives CASSFYGAEAGQYF.

This clone has more than one count but fewer than ten. The rearrangement uses TRBV5-1 and TRBJ2-3; unclear D gene. V shed 3 bases and J shed 0 bases, with 8 bases lying between them. The CDR3 totals 14 residues. Germline CDR1 reads SGHRS; CDR2 reads YFSETQ. CDR3 amino acids: CASSSQTSTDTQYF. Written as DNA, the CDR3 is TGCGCCAGCAGCTCCCAGACCAGCACAGATACGCAGTATTTT.

The chain uses TRBV7-2 and TRBJ1-6; D gene ambiguous. Looked up from germline, CDR1 is SGHTA and CDR2 is FQGNSA. The V and J ends lost 5 bases and 9 bases respectively, with 14 bases between them. There are 14 residues in the CDR3. In DNA form, the CDR3 reads TGTGCCAGCAGCCCATCTTCATTTGGTTCACCCCTCCACTTT. Translation gives CASSPSSFGSPLHF.

The chain employs TRBV6-1 and TRBJ2-2; 12 bases line up with TRBD2. CDR3 size: 15 residues. Trimming at V came to 6 bases and at J to 6 bases, leaving 5 bases not matched to a gene. Germline lookup yields CDR1 MNHNS and CDR2 SASEGT. For the CDR3, the DNA is TGTGCCAGCAGCAGACTAGCGGGAGCCCCCGGGGAGCTGTTTTTT. This translates into CASSRLAGAPGELFF.

V is TRBV29-1 and J is TRBJ1-1; D is uncertain. The CDR3 has 14 residues. Trimming removed 7 bases from V and 6 bases from J, with 21 bases in between. Per the germline V gene, CDR1 is SQVTM and CDR2 is ANQGSEA. Here the CDR3 reads CSARIGDFSPEAFF. The CDR3, as DNA: TGCAGCGCCAGAATTGGAGACTTCTCCCCTGAAGCTTTCTTT.

The chain has TRBV5-1 and TRBJ2-1, with TRBD2 identical over 10 bases. CDR1 and CDR2 from the germline V gene are SGHRS and YFSETQ. The trim removed 1 base at V and 6 bases at J, leaving 4 bases unmatched. The CDR3 is made up of 15 amino acids. The CDR3 DNA reads TGCGCCAGCAGCTTGACTAGCGGGACCTTCAATGAGCAGTTCTTC. Translating gives CASSLTSGTFNEQFF.

The chain links TRBV20-1 to TRBJ2-1, with D tentatively TRBD1 (6 bases). The CDR3 is made up of 11 amino acids. CDR1 is DFQATT and CDR2 is SNEGSKA in the germline V gene (reference sequence). Deletions cut 6 bases from V and 13 bases from J, with 16 bases between. The CDR3 spells CSAENRQDQFF. The DNA of the CDR3 is TGCAGTGCCGAAAACCGACAGGACCAGTTCTTC.

The genes are TRBV19 and TRBJ1-2, with 7 bases matching TRBD1. The CDR3 loop spans 15 amino acids. After removal of 1 base from V and 3 bases from J, the junction contained 5 bases not matched to a gene. Germline-derived CDR1 and CDR2 are LNHDA and SQIVND (reference sequence). The CDR3 region has the DNA TGTGCCAGTAGTATAGGGCGGGACAGATACTATGGCTACACCTTC. Its protein is CASSIGRDRYYGYTF.

The rearrangement uses TRBV4-1 and TRBJ1-5; tentative D call: TRBD1 (5 bases). CDR3 length equals 14 residues. The germline gives CDR1 MGHRA, CDR2 YSYEKL. Deletions cut 4 bases from V and 4 bases from J, with 11 bases between. Here the CDR3 reads CASSRYQGNQPQHF. The CDR3 DNA follows: TGCGCCAGCAGCCGCTACCAGGGAAATCAGCCCCAGCATTTT.

The chain links TRBV20-1 to TRBJ2-7; D unclear. CDR3 length equals 10 residues. Germline CDR1 is DFQATT and CDR2 is SNEGSKA (reference sequence). V lost 4 bases, J lost 4 bases, and 5 bases lay in between. CDR3 sequence: CSATHYEQYF. CDR3 in DNA: TGCAGTGCTACCCATTACGAGCAGTACTTC.

The sample holds a few counts of this clone. J is TRBJ2-1 and V is TRBV4-2, with no clear D. The CDR3 loop spans 16 amino acids. With 1 base removed from V and 10 bases from J, the gap between germline ends came to 20 bases. Per germline, CDR1 LGHNA and CDR2 YNFKEQ. The CDR3 sequence is CASSQGDSSHTAEQFF. In DNA, the CDR3 is TGTGCCAGCAGCCAAGGGGATAGCTCCCACACGGCGGAGCAGTTCTTC.

J is TRBJ2-1 and V is TRBV19, with 8 bases fitting TRBD2. V dropped 1 base and J dropped 2; count of bases not matched to a gene: 7. This CDR3 is 17 amino acids long. Germline V gene data show CDR1 as LNHDA and CDR2 as SQIVND (reference sequence). CDR3 DNA: TGTGCCAGTAGTATAGGCGGGCGGGGGGCTACCTACAATGAGCAGTTCTTC. Its protein product is CASSIGGRGATYNEQFF.

V and J are TRBV5-1 and TRBJ1-3; D unclear. Germline CDR1 SGHRS, CDR2 YFSETQ. V was pared by 0 bases and J by 1 base, with 11 bases between. The CDR3 is 16 amino acids. The CDR3 sequence: CASSLGAMGSGNTIYF. The CDR3 DNA sequence: TGCGCCAGCAGCTTGGGCGCTATGGGGTCTGGAAACACCATATATTTT.

This chain joins TRBV15 and TRBJ2-3, with D maybe TRBD1 (6 bases). V lost 5 bases and J 0 bases, leaving 9 bases between the germline ends. Germline lookup yields CDR1 LNHNV and CDR2 YYDKDF (reference sequence). This CDR3 comprises 14 residues. The CDR3 DNA reads as TGTGCCACCAGCGGGGGCAGGAGCACAGATACGCAGTATTTT. Its protein product is CATSGGRSTDTQYF.

This chain links TRBV19 with TRBJ1-1; D remains unclear. This CDR3 comprises 13 residues. The germline CDR1 and CDR2 sequences are LNHDA and SQIVND (reference sequence). Trimming took 1 base from V and 3 from J, leaving 6 bases between them. CDR3 DNA: TGTGCCAGTAGTATAGCGCTCGACACTGAAGCTTTCTTT. This gives the protein CASSIALDTEAFF.

The rearrangement joins TRBV2 to TRBJ2-1, with TRBD2 identical over 11 bases. The CDR3 sequence is 16 residues long. CDR1 is SNHLY and CDR2 is FYNNEI in the germline V gene. V shed 4 bases, J shed 9 bases, and the junction held 11 bases outside the gene matches. The CDR3 sequence is CASSVSSSGGLLEQFF. The DNA of the CDR3 is TGTGCCAGCAGTGTTTCTTCTAGCGGGGGGCTGCTTGAGCAGTTCTTC. The variable domain in full, with the rest retrieved from reference TRBV2 and TRBJ2-1, is EPEVTQTPSHQVTQMGQEVILRCVPISNHLYFYWYRQILGQKVEFLVSFYNNEISEKSEIFDDQFSVERPDGSNFTLKIRSTKLEDSAMYFCASSVSSSGGLLEQFFGPGTRLTVL.